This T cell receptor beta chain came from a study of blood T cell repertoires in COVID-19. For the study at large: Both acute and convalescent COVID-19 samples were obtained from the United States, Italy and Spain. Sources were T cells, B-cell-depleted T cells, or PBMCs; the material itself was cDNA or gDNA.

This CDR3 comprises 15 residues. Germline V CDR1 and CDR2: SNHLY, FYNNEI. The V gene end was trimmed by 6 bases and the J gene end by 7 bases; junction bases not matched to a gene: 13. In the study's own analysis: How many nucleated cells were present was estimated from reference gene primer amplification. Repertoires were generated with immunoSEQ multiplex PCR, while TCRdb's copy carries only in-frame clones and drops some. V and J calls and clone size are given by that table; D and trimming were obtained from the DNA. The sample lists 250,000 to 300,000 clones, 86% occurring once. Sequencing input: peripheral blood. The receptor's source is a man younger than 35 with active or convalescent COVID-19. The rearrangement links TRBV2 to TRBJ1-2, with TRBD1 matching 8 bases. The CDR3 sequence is CASRGQGGWIAGYTF. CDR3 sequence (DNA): TGTGCCAGCAGAGGACAGGGTGGTTGGATTGCTGGCTACACCTTC.